These 8 T cell receptor beta chains were sequenced from one sample in a study of Ad26.COV2.S vaccination and SARS-CoV-2 variants. The method was immunoSEQ multiplex PCR; TCRdb's version includes in-frame clones alone and lacks a portion of them. Of under 300,000 clones detected, roughly 85% appear once; the ten largest clones hold less than 3.5%. Specified treatment: over 15 received Ad26.COV2.S at low or high dose, single or two shots; about 5 received placebo; per-sample allocation not given. Samples analyzed were those drawn on day 63 after the first vaccine or placebo injection. Sequenced material: peripheral blood, taken in a trial of Ad26.COV2.S vaccine versus placebo. The receptors shown here come from a person aged 18-60 years who received the Ad26.COV2.S COVID-19 vaccine or a placebo.

The genes are TRBV6-5 and TRBJ2-7; D uncertain. Trimming took 5 bases from V and 0 from J, leaving 14 bases between them. The CDR3 runs to 15 residues. Germline CDR1 reads MNHEY; CDR2 reads SVGAGI. CDR3 loop: CASSPYAGSSYEQYV. As DNA, the CDR3 is TGTGCCAGCAGTCCCTATGCCGGCAGCTCCTACGAGCAGTACGTC.

As concerns this clone: This sample also contains other DNA sequences that code for the same CDR3. V is TRBV5-1 and J is TRBJ1-2, with 7 bases aligning to TRBD1. The CDR3 has 13 amino acids. Germline lookup yields CDR1 SGHRS and CDR2 YFSETQ. V lost 4 bases to trimming and J lost 4 bases; unmatched junction nucleotides: 4. The CDR3 is CASSVRDSYGYTF. CDR3 sequence (DNA): TGCGCCAGCAGCGTACGGGACAGCTATGGCTACACCTTC. The whole variable domain, filled in from reference TRBV5-1 and TRBJ1-2, reads KAGVTQTPRYLIKTRGQQVTLSCSPISGHRSVSWYQQTPGQGLQFLFEYFSETQRNKGNFPGRFSGRQFSNSRSEMNVSTLELGDSALYLCASSVRDSYGYTFGSGTRLTVV.

The V call is TRBV19, the J call TRBJ2-3; tentatively, D is TRBD2 (6 bases). The germline CDR1 and CDR2 sequences are LNHDA and SQIVND (reference sequence). The V end lost 5 bases, the J end lost 9 bases, and 27 bases lay between the germline ends. This CDR3 contains 17 residues. CDR3 bases: TGTGCCAGTAGTTCCATAAACTATCGGGAGAGCAGATACACGCAGTATTTT. Translating gives CASSSINYRESRYTQYF.

The gene calls are TRBV6-6 and TRBJ2-7, with 11 bases identical to TRBD2. After removal of 6 bases from V and 7 bases from J, the junction contained 11 bases not matched to a gene. The CDR3 covers 15 residues. Per the germline V gene, CDR1 is MNHNY and CDR2 is SVGAGI (reference sequence). The CDR3 DNA follows: TGTGCCAGCAGATTAGCGGGAGGGCCCTCGTGGGAGCAGTACGTC. This sequence encodes CASRLAGGPSWEQYV.

This clone was picked up one time. The chain employs TRBV10-3 and TRBJ2-3, with 7 nucleotides matching TRBD2. After removal of 3 bases from V and 10 bases from J, the junction contained 13 bases not matched to a gene. CDR3 length equals 15 residues. Germline V gene sequence: CDR1 ENHRY, CDR2 SYGVKD. CDR3 bases: TGTGCCATCAGTGACCCAGCGGGATCGAGTATGGCGCAGTATTTT. It translates to CAISDPAGSSMAQYF.

The rearrangement links TRBV2 to TRBJ2-3, with D unclear. Germline V CDR1 and CDR2: SNHLY, FYNNEI. CDR3 length equals 12 residues. V was clipped by 7 bases and J by 6 bases, with 11 bases between them. The CDR3, as DNA: TGTGCCAGCAACGTTCACCCCGATACGCAGTATTTT. Its translation is CASNVHPDTQYF.

This chain connects TRBV15 to TRBJ1-1; D might be TRBD1 (5 bases). CDR1 LNHNV and CDR2 YYDKDF come from the germline V gene (reference sequence). V was trimmed by 3 bases and J by 7 bases, leaving 12 bases between them. This CDR3 is built from 13 residues. CDR3 sequence reads: CATSREPGLEAFF. The CDR3 bases are TGTGCCACCAGCAGGGAACCAGGGCTTGAAGCTTTCTTT.

As for this clone: Other nucleotide sequences from this sample produce the same CDR3. The V gene is TRBV6-2 or TRBV6-3, the J gene TRBJ1-1, with a weak D call TRBD1 (6 bases). V was pared by 0 bases and J by 5 bases, with 10 bases between. Germline CDR1 is MNHEY and CDR2 is SVGEGT. The CDR3 has 14 amino acids. The DNA for the CDR3 is TGTGCCAGCAGTTACTCAGGGGGAGGGACTGAAGCTTTCTTT. Translating gives CASSYSGGGTEAFF.